These T cell receptor beta chains were read from a single sample in a study of T cell changes during pregnancy in multiple sclerosis. TCRdb's copy holds only in-frame clones and misses some; the assay was immunoSEQ multiplex PCR. The data hold roughly 110,000 clones, with 85% to 95% observed a single time. Sample: peripheral blood, taken after pregnancy. These receptors all stem from a female donor with multiple sclerosis, enrolled in a pregnancy study. Both conserved end residues are part of each CDR3. A D gene is named only where the DNA matches it firmly. Expanded clones are given a class, and other clones once, few, many or no size at all.

v_call	d_call	j_call	clone_size	cdr3_nt	cdr3_aa
TRBV6-6	TRBD2	TRBJ2-1	NA	TGTGCCAGCAGTTACTCACTCGGGACTACCTCTAATGAGCAGTTCTTC	CASSYSLGTTSNEQFF
TRBV5-1	NA	TRBJ1-4	NA	TGCGCCAGCAGAGGGGGGGTCCGGGCGGAAAAACTGTTTTTT	CASRGGVRAEKLFF
TRBV5-4	TRBD1	TRBJ2-5	NA	TGTGCCAGCAGCAAGAACAGGGGTTGGGGAGAGACCCAGTACTTC	CASSKNRGWGETQYF
TRBV5-6	NA	TRBJ1-1	NA	TGTGCCAGCAGCTTCCGTCTATCCGGAGCTTTCTTT	CASSFRLSGAFF
TRBV10-3	NA	TRBJ2-4	NA	TGTGCCATCAGTGAGTCAAATAGCCGGAACATTCAGTACTTC	CAISESNSRNIQYF
TRBV19	NA	TRBJ2-5	NA	TGTGCCACTCCTACCGGGGGTGCCCAGTACTTC	CATPTGGAQYF
TRBV5-4	NA	TRBJ2-4	NA	TGTGCCAGCAGCTTGGGCGACAGCTTAGCCAAAAACATTCAGTACTTC	CASSLGDSLAKNIQYF
TRBV6-1	TRBD2	TRBJ2-5	NA	TGTGCCAGTTCTAGCGGGGGGTCACAAGAGACCCAGTACTTC	CASSSGGSQETQYF
TRBV18	NA	TRBJ1-5	NA	TGTGCCAGCTCACCCGAGGGGGGGGCTCATCAGCCCCAGCATTTT	CASSPEGGAHQPQHF
TRBV4-1	TRBD1	TRBJ2-1	once	TGCGCCAGCAGCCAATCTGAGAGGCAGGGGGTATACAATGAGCAGTTCTTC	CASSQSERQGVYNEQFF
TRBV6-6	TRBD1	TRBJ1-5	NA	TGTGCCAGCAGACACGGGACAGGAGGTACAAATCAGCCCCAGCATTTT	CASRHGTGGTNQPQHF
TRBV30	TRBD1	TRBJ1-1	once	TGTGCCTGGAGTTCTTCTGGGGACAGAGTAAGCTTT	CAWSSSGDRVSF
TRBV9	TRBD1	TRBJ1-1	NA	TGTGCCAGCAGCCATCAGGGGGTCGCAAACACTGAAGCTTTCTTT	CASSHQGVANTEAFF
TRBV10-1	NA	TRBJ2-7	few	TGCGCCAGAGGAGTAGGGCGGGACCTCTACGAGCAGTACTTC	CARGVGRDLYEQYF
TRBV6-6	NA	TRBJ2-7	NA	TGTGCCAGCAGTTACCTGGGAGGGGGCTCCTACGAGCAGTACTTC	CASSYLGGGSYEQYF
TRBV13	NA	TRBJ2-1	NA	TGTGCCAGCAGCTCTAGGGGCCTCTCCTACAATGAGCAGTTCTTC	CASSSRGLSYNEQFF
TRBV27	NA	TRBJ2-5	NA	TGTGCCAGCAGTCTACGCTCACAAGAGACCCAGTACTTC	CASSLRSQETQYF
TRBV27	NA	TRBJ1-2	NA	TGTGCCAGCAGCAAAGAGGGCTACTATGGCTACACCTTC	CASSKEGYYGYTF
TRBV4-1	NA	TRBJ1-5	NA	TGCGCCAGCAGCCAAGATAGACTACGGCCCCAGCATTTT	CASSQDRLRPQHF
TRBV19	NA	TRBJ1-2	NA	TGTGCCAGTAGTGAAATAAGCGATGGCTACACCTTC	CASSEISDGYTF
TRBV5-6	TRBD2	TRBJ2-3	NA	TGTGCCAGCAGCTTGAGGACTAGCGGGAGCACAGATACGCAGTATTTT	CASSLRTSGSTDTQYF
TRBV5-6	TRBD1	TRBJ2-3	NA	TGTGCCAGCAGCTTCGGCCCGGACAGGGGGGCAGATACGCAGTATTTT	CASSFGPDRGADTQYF
TRBV10-3	TRBD1	TRBJ2-7	NA	TGTGCCATCAGGGGACAGGGCAGCTCCTACGAGCAGTACTTC	CAIRGQGSSYEQYF
TRBV2	NA	TRBJ2-6	NA	TGTGCCAGCAGTAATACAGCTGGGGCCAACGTCCTGACTTTC	CASSNTAGANVLTF
TRBV6-1	TRBD1	TRBJ2-5	NA	TGTGCCAGCAGTGAACAGAGGGGCAGGGGGTCAGAGACCCAGTACTTC	CASSEQRGRGSETQYF
TRBV19	TRBD1	TRBJ1-1	NA	TGTGCCAGTAGTAGGAGGACAGGGATGGCGACTGAAGCTTTCTTT	CASSRRTGMATEAFF
TRBV6-5	NA	TRBJ1-2	NA	TGTGCCAGCAGCCCCCGGGGGAAGTCTGGCTACACCTTC	CASSPRGKSGYTF
TRBV28	NA	TRBJ1-1	NA	TGTGCCAGCACCCCGGTCTTGGGGGGGATCACTGAAGCTTTCTTT	CASTPVLGGITEAFF
TRBV2	NA	TRBJ2-3	NA	TGTGCCAGCAGTGAGGTGGGAGGACTCGGCACAGATACGCAGTATTTT	CASSEVGGLGTDTQYF
TRBV2	TRBD1	TRBJ1-5	NA	TGTGCCAGCAGACTAGGGACAGGCAATCAGCCCCAGCATTTT	CASRLGTGNQPQHF
TRBV2	NA	TRBJ2-5	NA	TGTGCCAGCAGTGTGGGGGGGCCCCAAGAGACCCAGTACTTC	CASSVGGPQETQYF
TRBV4-2	TRBD2	TRBJ2-7	NA	TGTGCCAGCAGCCAAGATCAACCTCGGGACATAACTAGCGGGAGCTCCTACGAGCAGTACTTC	CASSQDQPRDITSGSSYEQYF
TRBV5-5	NA	TRBJ1-6	NA	TGTGCCAGCAGCACAAGGTCGGGTTCACCCCTCCACTTT	CASSTRSGSPLHF
TRBV5-6	TRBD1	TRBJ1-2	NA	TGTGCCAGCAGCTTCGGGACAGGGGGCGTCTACGGCTACACCTTC	CASSFGTGGVYGYTF
TRBV5-4	TRBD2	TRBJ2-5	NA	TGTGCCAGCAGCTTCGGACTAGCGGAAGAGACCCAGTACTTC	CASSFGLAEETQYF
TRBV6-5	TRBD1	TRBJ2-2	NA	TGTGCCAGCAGACAGGGGATAGCCGGGGAGCTGTTTTTT	CASRQGIAGELFF
TRBV28	TRBD1	TRBJ2-4	NA	TGTGCCAGCAGCCCCGGGACAGGGGGAACCAAAAACATTCAGTACTTC	CASSPGTGGTKNIQYF
TRBV19	TRBD2	TRBJ2-7	NA	TGTGCCAGTAGTATTGCGGGGGAGAGCTCCTACGAGCAGTACTTC	CASSIAGESSYEQYF
TRBV7-2	NA	TRBJ1-1	NA	TGTGCCAGCAGCTTAGGAGTGGGGGCGGCTTTCTTT	CASSLGVGAAFF
TRBV6-5	NA	TRBJ1-1	NA	TGTGCCAGCAGCCGGTTGGGAGGGGGATACACTGAAGCTTTCTTT	CASSRLGGGYTEAFF
TRBV19	NA	TRBJ1-2	NA	TGTGCCAGTAGTCTAAGCCGGACAGCGCTCTATGGCTACACCTTC	CASSLSRTALYGYTF
TRBV5-4	NA	TRBJ2-5	once	TGTGCCAGCAGCACGAAACTAGAGATGGAGACCCAGTACTTC	CASSTKLEMETQYF
TRBV5-4	TRBD1	TRBJ1-2	once	TGTGCCAGCCATCGACAGGGGATTTATGGCTACACCTTC	CASHRQGIYGYTF
TRBV5-1	TRBD1	TRBJ1-1	NA	TGCGCCAGCAGCTTGGATGGACAGGGGGCGGTGAACACTGAAGCTTTCTTT	CASSLDGQGAVNTEAFF
TRBV5-4	TRBD1	TRBJ1-2	NA	TGTGCCAGCAGCTTGGCGAGGGGGCGGAACTATGGCTACACCTTC	CASSLARGRNYGYTF
TRBV5-1	NA	TRBJ2-7	NA	TGCGCCAGCAGCTTGGGGACAGTAGGCTACGAGCAGTACTTC	CASSLGTVGYEQYF
TRBV29-1	NA	TRBJ1-2	NA	TGCAGCGTTGTGGCAGACTATGGCTACACCTTC	CSVVADYGYTF
TRBV11-2	NA	TRBJ2-1	NA	TGTGCCAGCAGCTTACTGGGGCTTATCAATGAGCAGTTCTTC	CASSLLGLINEQFF